This entry lists 8 T cell receptor beta chains sequenced from one sample in a study of Ad26.COV2.S vaccination and SARS-CoV-2 variants. Sequenced by immunoSEQ multiplex PCR; TCRdb stores in-frame clones only, minus some. Of 450,000 to 550,000 clones in the sample, 89% were seen once. Noted treatment: around 19 received Ad26.COV2.S at low or high dose, single or two shots; 5 received placebo; per-sample allocation not given. Each sample was drawn 63 days after the first injection (of vaccine or placebo). The sequenced sample was peripheral blood, obtained in a trial of Ad26.COV2.S vaccine versus placebo. These TCRs come from a person between 18 and 65 years old who received the Ad26.COV2.S COVID-19 vaccine or a placebo.

This clone came up once. This chain connects TRBV6-6 to TRBJ2-7; D is uncertain. The length of the CDR3 is 15 residues. Trimming stripped 5 bases from V and 0 bases from J, with 14 bases between. The germline V gene encodes CDR1 MNHNY and CDR2 SVGAGI (reference sequence). The CDR3 loop reads CASSPRPKSSYEQYV. CDR3 nucleotide sequence: TGTGCCAGCAGTCCCCGACCGAAGTCCTCCTACGAGCAGTACGTC.

V is TRBV29-1 and J is TRBJ2-5; no reliable D call. Germline V gene sequence: CDR1 SQVTM, CDR2 ANQGSEA. Trimming removed 4 bases from V and 2 bases from J, with 8 bases in between. This CDR3 is 12 amino acids long. The CDR3: CSVVLLQETQYF. The DNA of the CDR3 is TGCAGCGTTGTCCTCCTTCAAGAGACCCAGTACTTC.

The J gene is TRBJ2-5, the V gene TRBV6-4; D remains ambiguous. The CDR3 is made up of 13 amino acids. The V gene lost 4 bases and the J gene lost 0 bases, with 6 bases spanning the gap. Per germline, CDR1 MRHNA and CDR2 SNTAGT. CDR3 amino acids: CASSVSYQETQYF. The DNA of the CDR3 is TGTGCCAGCAGTGTCAGTTACCAAGAGACCCAGTACTTC.

The rearrangement joins TRBV24-1 to TRBJ2-1; 11 bases fit TRBD2. Germline loops: CDR1 KGHDR, CDR2 SFDVKD. The trim removed 3 bases at V and 4 bases at J, leaving 10 bases unmatched. The CDR3 runs to 18 residues. This CDR3 reads CATSDSGWGTSGYNEQFF. The CDR3 DNA follows: TGTGCCACCAGTGATAGTGGGTGGGGGACTAGCGGATACAATGAGCAGTTCTTC.

This chain uses TRBV21-1 with TRBJ1-5. TRBV21-1 is tagged as a pseudogene. This CDR3 has 18 amino acids. CDR3: CASSKKSPSTSSNQPQHF. The DNA of the CDR3 is TGTGCCAGCAGCAAAAAGTCCCCGAGTACATCTAGCAATCAGCCCCAGCATTTT.

This clone occurred once. The chain uses TRBV7-8 and TRBJ2-7, with D possibly TRBD1 on 6 matching bases. Germline CDR1 reads SGHVS; CDR2 reads FQNEAQ. This CDR3 is 14 amino acids long. Trimming pared 1 base from V and 2 bases from J, leaving 9 bases between. CDR3 nucleotide sequence: TGTGCCAGCAGCTTAGAGGGACATGCCTACGAGCAGTACGTC. Protein: CASSLEGHAYEQYV.

This sequence joins TRBV13 and TRBJ1-3, with D uncertain. The CDR3 consists of 17 residues. Germline CDR1 reads PRHDT; CDR2 reads FYEKMQ (reference sequence). V was trimmed by 4 bases and J by 0 bases, leaving 16 bases between them. This CDR3 reads CASSSLGRESSGNTIYF. As DNA, the CDR3 is TGTGCCAGCAGCTCCCTCGGACGGGAGAGCTCTGGAAACACCATATATTTT.

V is TRBV15 and J is TRBJ2-1; no clear D. Germline V gene sequence: CDR1 LNHNV, CDR2 YYDKDF (reference sequence). The CDR3 is 15 amino acids. Trimming removed 3 bases at V and 0 bases at J, with 9 bases between. The CDR3 sequence: CATSRGRNSYNEQFF. CDR3 DNA: TGTGCCACCAGCAGGGGCCGGAACTCCTACAATGAGCAGTTCTTC.